This record covers a single T cell receptor beta chain. Patients who underwent sequencing had shown CD8+CD57+ cell expansion by flow cytometry. These data originate in a study of CD8+CD57+ T cells in acquired aplastic anemia. TCR beta VDJ and CDR3 were profiled, and genomic DNA was the template. TCRdb redid the calling of the reads with MiXCR, one entry per CDR3 protein. The sample records more than 250,000 distinct CDR3 sequences, 82% being singletons. The germline V gene has CDR1 SGHVT and CDR2 SQSDAQ. The V and J ends lost 0 bases and 14 bases respectively, with 22 bases between them. The CDR3 runs 15 residues.

The sample taken for sequencing was sorted CD4+, CD8+, or CD8+CD57+ T cells (not recorded which) from PBMCs. The chain joins TRBV7-4 to TRBJ1-2; no definite D call. The receptor's source is a human donor with aplastic anemia. DNA for the CDR3: TGTGCCAGCAGCTTAGCCCCAGCGACTAAAGATGCCCAGACCTTC. It translates to CASSLAPATKDAQTF.